Here is one T cell receptor beta chain with its context. This specimen belongs to a study of blood T cell repertoires in COVID-19. For the study at large: The United States, Italy and Spain supplied acute and convalescent COVID-19 samples. T cells, B-cell-depleted T cells, or PBMCs supplied cDNA or gDNA.

Per the original methods: Amplified reference gene primers provided the basis for estimating nucleated cell counts. Method: immunoSEQ multiplex PCR; TCRdb's copy keeps in-frame clones and lacks some. The DNA gave D and trimming, while V, J and clone size come from that table. This sample has a few hundred thousand clones, with more than 80% found just once. V lost 3 bases and J 5 bases, leaving 17 bases between the germline ends. This CDR3 contains 15 residues. Germline CDR1 and CDR2: SGDLS and YYNGEE. The chain employs TRBV9 and TRBJ2-5; D not certain. The sequenced sample was peripheral blood. The TCR was taken from a woman in her thirties with active or convalescent COVID-19. The CDR3, as DNA: TGTGCCAGCAGCGCCCCGGGTCTAAGTGGGGAGACCCAGTACTTC. Encoded protein: CASSAPGLSGETQYF.